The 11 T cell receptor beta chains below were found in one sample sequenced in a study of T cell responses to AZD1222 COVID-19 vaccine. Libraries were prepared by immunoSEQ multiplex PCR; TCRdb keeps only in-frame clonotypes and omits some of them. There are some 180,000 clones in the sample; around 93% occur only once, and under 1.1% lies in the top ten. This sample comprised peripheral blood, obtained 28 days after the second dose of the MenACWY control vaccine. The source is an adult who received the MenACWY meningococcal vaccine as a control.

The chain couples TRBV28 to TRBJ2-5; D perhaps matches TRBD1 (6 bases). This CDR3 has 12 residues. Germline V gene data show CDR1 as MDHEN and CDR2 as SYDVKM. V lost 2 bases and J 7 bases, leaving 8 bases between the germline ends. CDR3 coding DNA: TGTGCCAGCAGTTTAGAGACAGGGACCCAGTACTTC. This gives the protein CASSLETGTQYF.

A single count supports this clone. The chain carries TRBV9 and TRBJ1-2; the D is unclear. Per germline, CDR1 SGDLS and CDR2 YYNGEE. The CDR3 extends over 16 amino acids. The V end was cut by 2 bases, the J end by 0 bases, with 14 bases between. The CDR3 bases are TGTGCCAGCAGCGTGGGTGGTAATTGGGCTAACTATGGCTACACCTTC. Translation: CASSVGGNWANYGYTF.

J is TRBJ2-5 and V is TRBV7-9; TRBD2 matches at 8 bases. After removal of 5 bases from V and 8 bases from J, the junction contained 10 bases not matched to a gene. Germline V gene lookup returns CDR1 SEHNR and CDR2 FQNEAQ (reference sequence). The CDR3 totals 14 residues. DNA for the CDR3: TGTGCCAGCAGCCCCGTTAGCGGGGAAGGCACCCAGTACTTC. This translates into CASSPVSGEGTQYF.

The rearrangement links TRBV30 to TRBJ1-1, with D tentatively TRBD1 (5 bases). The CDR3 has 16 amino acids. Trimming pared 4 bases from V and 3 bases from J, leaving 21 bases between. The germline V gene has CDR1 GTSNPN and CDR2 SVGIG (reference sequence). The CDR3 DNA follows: TGTGCCTGGAACGGAAGAACCGGACGAGGGGACACTGAAGCTTTCTTT. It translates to CAWNGRTGRGDTEAFF.

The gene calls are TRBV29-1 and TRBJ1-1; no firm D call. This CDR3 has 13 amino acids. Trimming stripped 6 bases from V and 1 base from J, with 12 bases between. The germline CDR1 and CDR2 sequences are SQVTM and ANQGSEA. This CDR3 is CSVGARANTEAFF. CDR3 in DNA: TGCAGCGTGGGCGCGAGAGCGAACACTGAAGCTTTCTTT.

Written as DNA, the CDR3 is TGCAGTGCTAGTTCCGGGTTTAGCAATCAGCCCCAGCATTTT. Residues: CSASSGFSNQPQHF. The chain links TRBV20-1 to TRBJ1-5; D not resolved. In germline, CDR1 is DFQATT, CDR2 SNEGSKA (reference sequence). Trimming took 3 bases from V and 0 from J, leaving 9 bases between them. This CDR3 spans 14 amino acids.

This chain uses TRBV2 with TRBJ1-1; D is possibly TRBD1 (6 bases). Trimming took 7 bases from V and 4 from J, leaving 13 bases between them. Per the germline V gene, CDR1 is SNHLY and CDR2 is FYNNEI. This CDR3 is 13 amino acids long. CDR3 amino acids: CASNGQGSTEAFF. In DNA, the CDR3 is TGTGCCAGCAATGGCCAGGGGAGCACTGAAGCTTTCTTT.

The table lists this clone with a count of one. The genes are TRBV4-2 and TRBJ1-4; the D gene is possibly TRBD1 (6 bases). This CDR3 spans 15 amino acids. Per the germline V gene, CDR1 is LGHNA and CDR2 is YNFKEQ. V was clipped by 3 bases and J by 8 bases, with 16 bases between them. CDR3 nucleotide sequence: TGTGCCAGCAGCCATCAGGAGGGGGGTGGAGAAAAACTGTTTTTT. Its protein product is CASSHQEGGGEKLFF.

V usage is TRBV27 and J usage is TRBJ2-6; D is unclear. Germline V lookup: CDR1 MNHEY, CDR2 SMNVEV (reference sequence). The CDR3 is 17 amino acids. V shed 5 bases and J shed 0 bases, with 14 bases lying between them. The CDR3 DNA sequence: TGTGCCAGCAGTATGACACGATTAAACTCTGGGGCCAACGTCCTGACTTTC. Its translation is CASSMTRLNSGANVLTF.

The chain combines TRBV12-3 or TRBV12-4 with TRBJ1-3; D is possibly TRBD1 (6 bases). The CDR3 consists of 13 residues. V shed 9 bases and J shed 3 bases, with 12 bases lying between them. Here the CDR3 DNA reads TGTGCCAGTAGGGGGGCTCATGGAAACACCATATATTTT. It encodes CASRGAHGNTIYF.

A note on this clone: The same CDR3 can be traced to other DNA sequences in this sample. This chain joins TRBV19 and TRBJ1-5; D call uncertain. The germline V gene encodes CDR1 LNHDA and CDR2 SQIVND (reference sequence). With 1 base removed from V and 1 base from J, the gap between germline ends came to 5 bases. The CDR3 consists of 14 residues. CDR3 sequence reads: CASSIGGSNQPQHF. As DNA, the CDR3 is TGTGCCAGTAGTATAGGAGGAAGCAATCAGCCCCAGCATTTT. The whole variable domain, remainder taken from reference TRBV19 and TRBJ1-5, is DGGITQSPKYLFRKEGQNVTLSCEQNLNHDAMYWYRQDPGQGLRLIYYSQIVNDFQKGDIAEGYSVSREKKESFPLTVTSAQKNPTAFYLCASSIGGSNQPQHFGDGTRLSIL.